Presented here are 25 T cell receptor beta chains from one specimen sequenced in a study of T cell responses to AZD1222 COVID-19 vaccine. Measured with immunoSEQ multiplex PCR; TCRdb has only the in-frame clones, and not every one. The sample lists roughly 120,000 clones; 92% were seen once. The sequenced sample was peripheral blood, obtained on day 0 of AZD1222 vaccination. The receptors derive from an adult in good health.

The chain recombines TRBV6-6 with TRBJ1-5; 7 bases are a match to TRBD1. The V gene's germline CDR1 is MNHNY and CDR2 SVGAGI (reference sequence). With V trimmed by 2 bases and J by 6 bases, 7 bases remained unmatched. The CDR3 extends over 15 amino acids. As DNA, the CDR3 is TGTGCCAGCAGTTACGGTACAGGGGCCGCTCAGCCCCAGCATTTT. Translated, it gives CASSYGTGAAQPQHF.

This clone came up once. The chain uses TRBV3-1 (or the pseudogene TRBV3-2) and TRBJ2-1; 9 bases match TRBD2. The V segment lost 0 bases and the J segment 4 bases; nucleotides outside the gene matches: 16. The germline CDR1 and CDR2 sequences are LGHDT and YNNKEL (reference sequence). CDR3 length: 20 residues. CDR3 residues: CASSQDSARLAGCLYNEQFF. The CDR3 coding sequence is TGTGCCAGCAGCCAAGATAGTGCACGGCTAGCGGGGTGCCTGTACAATGAGCAGTTCTTC.

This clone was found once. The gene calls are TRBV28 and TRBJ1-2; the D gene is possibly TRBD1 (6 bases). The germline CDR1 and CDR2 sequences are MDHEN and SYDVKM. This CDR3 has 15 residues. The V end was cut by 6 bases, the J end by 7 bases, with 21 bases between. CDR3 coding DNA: TGTGCCAGCAGGGGGGGGAACAGGGTTGTCTCTGGCTACACCTTC. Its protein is CASRGGNRVVSGYTF.

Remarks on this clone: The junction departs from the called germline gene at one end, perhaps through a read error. Here the CDR3 DNA reads TGTGCCAGCAGCTTAGACGGGGTCGGGGAGCTGTTTTTT. Its protein is CASSLDGVGELFF. This chain connects TRBV12-3 or TRBV12-4 to TRBJ2-2; tentatively, D is TRBD2 (5 bases). This CDR3 has 13 residues.

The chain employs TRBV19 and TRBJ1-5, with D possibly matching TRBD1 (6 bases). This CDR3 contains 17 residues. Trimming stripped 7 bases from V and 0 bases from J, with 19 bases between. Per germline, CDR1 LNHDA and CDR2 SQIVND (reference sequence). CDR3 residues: CASTTIGGRYSNQPQHF. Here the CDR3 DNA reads TGTGCCAGTACCACGATAGGGGGGCGGTATAGCAATCAGCCCCAGCATTTT.

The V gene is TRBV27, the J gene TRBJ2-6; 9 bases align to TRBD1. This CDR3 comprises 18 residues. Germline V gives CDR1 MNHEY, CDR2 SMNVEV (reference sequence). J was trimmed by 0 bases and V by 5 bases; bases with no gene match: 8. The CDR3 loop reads CASSRIQGASSGANVLTF. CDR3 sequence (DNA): TGTGCCAGCAGTAGAATACAGGGGGCAAGCTCTGGGGCCAACGTCCTGACTTTC.

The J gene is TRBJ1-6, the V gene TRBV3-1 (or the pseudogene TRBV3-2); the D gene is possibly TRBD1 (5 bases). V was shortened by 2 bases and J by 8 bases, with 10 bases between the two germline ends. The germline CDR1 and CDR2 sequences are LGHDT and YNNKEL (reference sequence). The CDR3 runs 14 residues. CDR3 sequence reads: CASSQRGSDSPLHF. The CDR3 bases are TGTGCCAGCAGCCAAAGGGGTTCAGATTCACCCCTCCACTTT.

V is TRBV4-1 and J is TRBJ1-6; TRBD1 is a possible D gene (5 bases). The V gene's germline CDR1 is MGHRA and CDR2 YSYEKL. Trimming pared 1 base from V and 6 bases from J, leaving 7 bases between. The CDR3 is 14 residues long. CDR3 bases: TGCGCCAGCAGCCAAGGGACATTTAATTCACCCCTCCACTTT. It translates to CASSQGTFNSPLHF.

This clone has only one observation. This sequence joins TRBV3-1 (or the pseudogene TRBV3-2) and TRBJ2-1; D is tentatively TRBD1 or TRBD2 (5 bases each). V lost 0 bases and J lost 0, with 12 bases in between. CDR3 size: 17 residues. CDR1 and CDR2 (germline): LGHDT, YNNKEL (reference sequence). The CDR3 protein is CASSQDSGTLSYNEQFF. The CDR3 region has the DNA TGTGCCAGCAGCCAAGATAGTGGGACCCTCTCCTACAATGAGCAGTTCTTC.

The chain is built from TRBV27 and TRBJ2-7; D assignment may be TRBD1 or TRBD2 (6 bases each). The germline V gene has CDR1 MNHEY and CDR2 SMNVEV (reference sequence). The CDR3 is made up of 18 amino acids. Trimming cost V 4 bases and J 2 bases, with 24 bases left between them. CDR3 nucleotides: TGTGCCAGCAGTTCGAACCCCGGGGGCACGTTATATCCCTACGAGCAGTACTTC. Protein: CASSSNPGGTLYPYEQYF.

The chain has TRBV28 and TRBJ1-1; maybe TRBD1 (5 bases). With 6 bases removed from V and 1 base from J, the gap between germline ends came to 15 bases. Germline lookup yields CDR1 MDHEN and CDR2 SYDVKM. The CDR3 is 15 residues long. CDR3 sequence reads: CASRPMGPANTEAFF. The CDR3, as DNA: TGTGCCAGCAGACCCATGGGACCGGCGAACACTGAAGCTTTCTTT.

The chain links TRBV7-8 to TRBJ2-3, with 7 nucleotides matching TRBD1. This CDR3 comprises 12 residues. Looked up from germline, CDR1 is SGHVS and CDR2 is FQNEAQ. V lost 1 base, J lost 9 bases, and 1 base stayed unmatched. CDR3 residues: CASSLETGTQYF. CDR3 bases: TGTGCCAGCAGCTTAGAGACAGGGACGCAGTATTTT.

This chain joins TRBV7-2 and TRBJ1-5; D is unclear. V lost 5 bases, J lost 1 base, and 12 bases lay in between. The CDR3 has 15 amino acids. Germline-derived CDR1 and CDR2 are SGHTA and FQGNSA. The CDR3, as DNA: TGTGCCAGCAGCCCCGGATCGGGAAGCAATCAGCCCCAGCATTTT. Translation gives CASSPGSGSNQPQHF.

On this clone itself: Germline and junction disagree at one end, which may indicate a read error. As DNA, the CDR3 is TGTGCCAGTAGAGAGCGCCCGGGGGAATCCTCCGAGCAGTACTTC. It translates to CASRERPGESSEQYF. The chain has TRBV19 and TRBJ2-7; D possibly corresponds to TRBD2 (6 bases). Germline V lookup: CDR1 LNHDA, CDR2 SQIVND (reference sequence). This CDR3 is 15 amino acids long.

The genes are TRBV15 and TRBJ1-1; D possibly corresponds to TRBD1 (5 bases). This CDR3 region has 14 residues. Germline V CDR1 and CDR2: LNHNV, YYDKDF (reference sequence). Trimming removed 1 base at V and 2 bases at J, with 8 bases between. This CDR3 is CATSRAGSNTEAFF. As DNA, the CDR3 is TGTGCCACCAGCAGAGCAGGGAGCAACACTGAAGCTTTCTTT.

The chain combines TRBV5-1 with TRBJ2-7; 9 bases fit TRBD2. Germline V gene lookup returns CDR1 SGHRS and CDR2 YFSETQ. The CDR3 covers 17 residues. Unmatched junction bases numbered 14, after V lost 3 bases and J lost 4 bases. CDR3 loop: CASSSASGSSGRYEQYF. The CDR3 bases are TGCGCCAGCAGCTCGGCCAGTGGTTCCAGCGGGAGGTACGAGCAGTACTTC.

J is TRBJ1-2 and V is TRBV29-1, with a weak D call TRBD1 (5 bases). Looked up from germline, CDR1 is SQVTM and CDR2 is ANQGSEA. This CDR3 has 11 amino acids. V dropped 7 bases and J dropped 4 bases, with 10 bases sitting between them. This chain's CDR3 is CSATGPYGYTF. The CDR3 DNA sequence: TGCAGCGCAACAGGTCCCTATGGCTACACCTTC.

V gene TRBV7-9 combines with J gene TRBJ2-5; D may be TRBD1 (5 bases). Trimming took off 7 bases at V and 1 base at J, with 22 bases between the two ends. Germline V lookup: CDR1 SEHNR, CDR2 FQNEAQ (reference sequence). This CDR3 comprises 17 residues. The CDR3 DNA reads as TGTGCCAGCATCAGTACTGGGGCAGTACCAGGCCAAGAGACCCAGTACTTC. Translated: CASISTGAVPGQETQYF.

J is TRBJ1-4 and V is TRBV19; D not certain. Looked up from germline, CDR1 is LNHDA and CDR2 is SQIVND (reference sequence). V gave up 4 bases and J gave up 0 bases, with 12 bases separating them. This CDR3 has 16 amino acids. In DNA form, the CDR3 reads TGTGCCAGTAGTAATTGGAGGTACTCAACTAATGAAAAACTGTTTTTT. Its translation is CASSNWRYSTNEKLFF.

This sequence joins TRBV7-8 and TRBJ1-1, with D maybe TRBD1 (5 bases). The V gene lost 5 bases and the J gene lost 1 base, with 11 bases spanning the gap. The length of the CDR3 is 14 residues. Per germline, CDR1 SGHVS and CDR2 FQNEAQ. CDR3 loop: CASSLGRTNTEAFF. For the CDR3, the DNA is TGTGCCAGCAGCCTGGGACGGACGAACACTGAAGCTTTCTTT.

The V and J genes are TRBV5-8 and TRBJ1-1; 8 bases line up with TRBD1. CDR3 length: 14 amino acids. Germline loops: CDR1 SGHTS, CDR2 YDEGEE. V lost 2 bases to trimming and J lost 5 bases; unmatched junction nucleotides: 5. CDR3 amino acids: CASSLQGVMTEAFF. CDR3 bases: TGTGCCAGCAGCTTACAGGGGGTGATGACTGAAGCTTTCTTT.

CDR3 sequence: CAGSGSGQETQYF. The CDR3 region has the DNA TGTGCCGGTAGCGGGAGTGGGCAAGAGACCCAGTACTTC. The rearrangement links TRBV2 to TRBJ2-5; 9 positions match TRBD2. Unmatched junction bases numbered 6, after V lost 11 bases and J lost 2 bases. The germline gives CDR1 SNHLY, CDR2 FYNNEI. The CDR3 length is 13 residues.

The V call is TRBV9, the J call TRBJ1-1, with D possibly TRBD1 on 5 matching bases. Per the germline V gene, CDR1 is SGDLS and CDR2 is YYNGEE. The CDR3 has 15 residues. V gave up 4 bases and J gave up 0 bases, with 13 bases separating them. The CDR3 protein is CASSPQVGVNTEAFF. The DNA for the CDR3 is TGTGCCAGCAGCCCCCAAGTAGGGGTGAACACTGAAGCTTTCTTT.

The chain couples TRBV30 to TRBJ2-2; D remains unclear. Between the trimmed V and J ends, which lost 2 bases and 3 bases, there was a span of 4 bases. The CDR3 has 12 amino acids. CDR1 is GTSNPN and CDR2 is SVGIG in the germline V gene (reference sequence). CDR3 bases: TGTGCCTGGAGTTTGCACACCGGGGAGCTGTTTTTT. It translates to CAWSLHTGELFF. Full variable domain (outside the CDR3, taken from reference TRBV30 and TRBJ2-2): SQTIHQWPATLVQPVGSPLSLECTVEGTSNPNLYWYRQAAGRGLQLLFYSVGIGQISSEVPQNLSASRPQDRQFILSSKKLLLSDSGFYLCAWSLHTGELFFGEGSRLTVL.

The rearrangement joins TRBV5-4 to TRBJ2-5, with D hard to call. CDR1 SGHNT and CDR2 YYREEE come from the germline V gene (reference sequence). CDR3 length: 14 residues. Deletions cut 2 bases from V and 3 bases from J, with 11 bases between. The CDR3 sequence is CASSLWSGEETQYF. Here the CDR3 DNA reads TGTGCCAGCAGCTTATGGTCTGGGGAAGAGACCCAGTACTTC.